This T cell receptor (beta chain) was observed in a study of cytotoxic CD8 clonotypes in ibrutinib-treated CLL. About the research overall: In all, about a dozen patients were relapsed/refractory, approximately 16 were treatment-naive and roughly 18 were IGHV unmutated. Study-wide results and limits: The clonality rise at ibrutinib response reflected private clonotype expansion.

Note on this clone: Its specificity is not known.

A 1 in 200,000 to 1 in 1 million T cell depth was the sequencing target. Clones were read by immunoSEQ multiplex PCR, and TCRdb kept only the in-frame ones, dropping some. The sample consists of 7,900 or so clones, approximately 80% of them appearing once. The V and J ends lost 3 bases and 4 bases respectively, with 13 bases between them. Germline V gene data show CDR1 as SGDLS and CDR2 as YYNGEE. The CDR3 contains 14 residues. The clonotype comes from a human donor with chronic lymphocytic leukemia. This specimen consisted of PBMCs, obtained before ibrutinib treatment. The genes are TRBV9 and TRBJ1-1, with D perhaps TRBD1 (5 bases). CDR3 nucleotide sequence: TGTGCCAGCAGCGCGGGGGTGGGGATCACTGAAGCTTTCTTT. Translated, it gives CASSAGVGITEAFF.